This is a list of T cell receptor beta chains from one sample in a study of spatial heterogeneity in lung cancer. MiXCR was run by TCRdb on the 5' RACE reads, yielding one entry per CDR3 protein. The repertoire includes 51,000 or so distinct CDR3 sequences, about 7.4% of them detected once, and less than 45% sits in the top ten. Sample: PBMCs, taken at follow-up. The receptors here all came from a female donor with early-stage non-small cell lung cancer. The CDR3 runs from the conserved cysteine through the conserved F or W. The D gene is left open where the match is weak. Clone size is given for some rows only: seen once, a few or many times, or a class if the clone is expanded.

TRBJ2-7	NA	TRBV7-9	many	CASMSPAASYEQYF	TGTGCCAGCATGTCACCTGCAGCATCCTACGAGCAGTACTTC
TRBJ2-3	NA	TRBV20-1	NA	CSAWHANAVTDTQYF	TGCAGTGCATGGCACGCCAACGCTGTCACAGATACGCAGTATTTT
TRBJ1-2	TRBD1	TRBV11-2	many	CASSSGTGLGYTF	TGTGCCAGCAGCTCCGGGACAGGGCTTGGCTACACCTTC
TRBJ2-2	TRBD2	TRBV20-1	NA	CSARESERGNTGELFF	TGCAGTGCTAGAGAGTCCGAGCGGGGGAACACCGGGGAGCTGTTTTTT
TRBJ2-4	TRBD1	TRBV29-1	NA	CSVLDRGKNIQYF	TGCAGCGTCTTGGACAGGGGAAAAAACATTCAGTACTTC
TRBJ2-3	NA	TRBV3-1	few	CASSDREVADTQYF	TGTGCCAGCAGCGACAGGGAGGTCGCAGATACGCAGTATTTT
TRBJ1-2	NA	TRBV11-2	NA	CASSLVNSYGYTF	TGTGCCAGCAGCTTGGTGAACAGCTATGGCTACACCTTC
TRBJ2-6	TRBD1	TRBV7-2	NA	CASSLAGTGKSGANVLTF	TGTGCCAGCAGCTTAGCTGGGACAGGGAAAAGTGGGGCCAACGTCCTGACTTTC
TRBJ2-1	NA	TRBV14	many	CASSQRARQRGNEQFF	TGTGCCAGCAGCCAACGAGCCCGACAACGGGGTAATGAGCAGTTCTTC
TRBJ2-7	NA	TRBV5-1	many	CASSLTGAEAYEQYF	TGCGCCAGCAGCTTGACGGGGGCGGAAGCCTACGAGCAGTACTTC
TRBJ1-2	NA	TRBV27	few	CASSSQGFAYGYTF	TGTGCCAGCAGTTCGCAGGGCTTTGCCTATGGCTACACCTTC
TRBJ1-2	NA	TRBV4-3	many	CASSLLGNPGRGYTF	TGCGCCAGCAGCCTCCTCGGCAATCCCGGTAGGGGCTACACCTTC
TRBJ2-1	NA	TRBV28	NA	CASHYLGGGNEQFF	TGTGCCAGCCATTATCTGGGGGGTGGCAATGAGCAGTTCTTC
TRBJ1-5	NA	TRBV20-1	NA	CSASTRNQPQHF	TGCAGTGCTAGCACCCGCAATCAGCCCCAGCATTTT
TRBJ2-1	NA	TRBV18	many	CASSPTSTNEQFF	TGTGCCAGCTCCCCCACTAGCACGAATGAGCAGTTCTTC
TRBJ2-7	NA	TRBV3-2	many	CASTTRLAVYEQYF	TGTGCCAGCACCACCCGGCTAGCGGTCTACGAGCAGTACTTC